The T cell receptor beta chain under discussion was sequenced for a study of T-cell reconstitution after alpha-beta-depleted transplantation in children. Study findings and constraints: A year post-transplant, T-cell counts and diversity derived mostly from newly produced T cells. TCRbeta diversity was high at day 60 in some patients (a result of surviving recipient T cells and thymic progenitors). Several hundred expanded graft clones reportedly gave rise to the alpha-beta T cells present about two months after transplant.

Germline V gene sequence: CDR1 SGHDT, CDR2 YYEEEE. CDR3 length equals 14 residues. V lost 1 base to trimming and J lost 5 bases, with 9 bases between them. In the case of this clonotype: The antigen remains undetermined.

Using unique molecular identifiers, the investigators prepared the TCRbeta library. TCRdb used MiXCR to reprocess the PCR reads, holding one entry per CDR3 protein. The sample records about 260,000 distinct CDR3 sequences, 6.5% to 9% being singletons. The sample in question was PBMCs, mostly from graft donor cells, obtained 180 days after TCRalphabeta/CD19-depleted stem cell transplant. The sequence derives from a male patient younger than 18 who had a stem cell transplant for acute lymphoblastic leukemia, so the T cells may come from the graft donor. The chain employs TRBV5-6 and TRBJ2-2; D is possibly TRBD1 (5 bases). CDR3 residues: CASSLRGRTGELFF. The DNA for the CDR3 is TGTGCCAGCAGCTTGAGGGGCCGGACCGGGGAGCTGTTTTTT.